The 15 T cell receptor beta chains given below trace back to one sample, sequenced in a study of blood T cell repertoires in COVID-19. Profiling relied on immunoSEQ multiplex PCR, and the TCRdb table lists in-frame clones only, not all of them. The sample lists some 160,000 clones, roughly 93% occurring once. Sequences were obtained from peripheral blood. The receptors derive from a young man with COVID-19, enrolled during active disease.

V is TRBV3-1 (or the pseudogene TRBV3-2) and J is TRBJ2-1; no definite D call. The CDR3 length is 13 residues. V dropped 6 bases and J dropped 7 bases, with 13 bases sitting between them. The germline V gene encodes CDR1 LGHDT and CDR2 YNNKEL (reference sequence). The CDR3 DNA follows: TGTGCCAGCAGGCCGTACGGGTTAAATGAGCAGTTCTTC. This encodes CASRPYGLNEQFF.

The chain is built from TRBV9 and TRBJ2-5, with 8 bases identical to TRBD1. The germline V gene has CDR1 SGDLS and CDR2 YYNGEE. The CDR3 covers 20 residues. With 3 bases clipped from V and 2 bases from J, the junction kept 21 bases outside the gene matches. CDR3 loop: CASSAPGQDIQQGRQETQYF. CDR3 in DNA: TGTGCCAGCAGCGCCCCGGGACAGGACATACAACAGGGTAGGCAAGAGACCCAGTACTTC.

The chain has TRBV10-3 and TRBJ2-2; 14 nucleotides line up with TRBD2. The CDR3 has 17 amino acids. The ends lost 2 bases at V and 5 bases at J; junction bases unmatched: 4. Per germline, CDR1 ENHRY and CDR2 SYGVKD. The CDR3: CAISEGLAGGGTGELFF. The CDR3, as DNA: TGTGCCATCAGTGAGGGACTAGCGGGAGGAGGGACCGGGGAGCTGTTTTTT.

The chain is built from TRBV7-8 and TRBJ2-2, with TRBD1 as a possible D gene (6 bases). This CDR3 has 14 residues. V dropped 6 bases and J dropped 1 base, with 9 bases sitting between them. CDR1 and CDR2 from the germline V gene are SGHVS and FQNEAQ. This CDR3 is CASSLDRNTGELFF. The CDR3 DNA sequence: TGTGCCAGCAGTTTGGACAGGAACACCGGGGAGCTGTTTTTT.

V and J are TRBV11-3 and TRBJ2-1, with unresolved D. The germline CDR1 and CDR2 sequences are SGHNT and YENEEA. The CDR3 is 15 residues long. Trimming took 6 bases from V and 4 from J, leaving 16 bases between them. The CDR3 sequence: CASSYQVTPYNEQFF. As DNA, the CDR3 is TGTGCCAGCAGTTATCAGGTCACCCCTTACAATGAGCAGTTCTTC.

The chain recombines TRBV5-4 with TRBJ2-7, with 9 bases identical to TRBD1. CDR1 and CDR2 (germline): SGHNT, YYREEE (reference sequence). The CDR3 runs 14 residues. V shed 4 bases, J shed 5 bases, and the junction held 7 bases outside the gene matches. In nucleotides, the CDR3 is TGTGCCAGCAGCAAGGGACAGGGAGTCAACGAGCAGTACTTC. As protein: CASSKGQGVNEQYF.

This chain joins TRBV18 and TRBJ1-4; 7 bases line up with TRBD1. CDR1 and CDR2 (germline): KGHSH, LQKENI. Losses at the gene ends were 3 bases for V and 6 bases for J; bases not matched to a gene: 13. The CDR3 sequence is 17 residues long. DNA for the CDR3: TGTGCCAGCTCACCCCGAGAGTCCGGGACAGACTATGAAAAACTGTTTTTT. Protein sequence: CASSPRESGTDYEKLFF.

V is TRBV12-3 or TRBV12-4 and J is TRBJ2-3; no definite D call. Trimming took 3 bases from V and 6 from J, leaving 7 bases between them. The CDR3 has 12 amino acids. The CDR3 region is CASSFGLDTQYF. Written as DNA, the CDR3 is TGTGCCAGCAGTTTCGGGTTGGATACGCAGTATTTT.

The chain is built from TRBV29-1 and TRBJ2-5; maybe TRBD1 (6 bases). Germline V gives CDR1 SQVTM, CDR2 ANQGSEA. The CDR3 covers 13 residues. V lost 4 bases and J 2 bases, leaving 11 bases between the germline ends. The CDR3: CSVAARGQETQYF. Written as DNA, the CDR3 is TGCAGCGTTGCTGCCAGGGGTCAAGAGACCCAGTACTTC.

The chain couples TRBV14 to TRBJ1-1, with TRBD1 identical over 7 bases. Germline V gene sequence: CDR1 SGHDN, CDR2 FVKESK. The trim removed 4 bases at V and 6 bases at J, leaving 8 bases unmatched. This CDR3 has 14 amino acids. Here the CDR3 DNA reads TGTGCCAGCAGCCCGGCAGACAGGGACCCTGAAGCTTTCTTT. As protein: CASSPADRDPEAFF.

The V gene is TRBV15, the J gene TRBJ1-1; 8 nucleotides line up with TRBD1. J lost 7 bases, V lost 0 bases, and 7 bases had no gene match. CDR1 is LNHNV and CDR2 is YYDKDF in the germline V gene (reference sequence). The CDR3 runs to 15 residues. The CDR3 bases are TGTGCCACCAGCAGAGATCCAGGGGGCCCTATTGAAGCTTTCTTT. This sequence encodes CATSRDPGGPIEAFF.

The rearrangement uses TRBV2 and TRBJ2-1; TRBD2 agrees at 13 bases. CDR3 length equals 15 residues. Germline CDR1 is SNHLY and CDR2 is FYNNEI. The V segment lost 3 bases and the J segment 10 bases; nucleotides outside the gene matches: 6. The chain's CDR3 is CASSEPRGLAGEQFF. Written as DNA, the CDR3 is TGTGCCAGCAGTGAGCCCAGGGGACTAGCGGGAGAGCAGTTCTTC.

The chain has TRBV7-8 and TRBJ2-7, with 8 bases identical to TRBD1. V lost 4 bases, J lost 2 bases, and 4 bases stayed unmatched. The CDR3 length is 14 residues. CDR1 is SGHVS, CDR2 FQNEAQ, per germline. The CDR3 loop reads CASSYQTGAYEQYF. CDR3 sequence (DNA): TGTGCCAGCAGCTACCAGACAGGGGCCTACGAGCAGTACTTC.

This chain uses TRBV2 with TRBJ2-7; TRBD1 is a possible D gene (6 bases). The V gene's germline CDR1 is SNHLY and CDR2 FYNNEI. Deletions cut 1 base from V and 2 bases from J, with 9 bases between. The CDR3 is made up of 14 amino acids. The CDR3 bases are TGTGCCAGCAGTGAAGGCAGGGGTACCTACGAGCAGTACTTC. Its translation is CASSEGRGTYEQYF.

V gene TRBV20-1 combines with J gene TRBJ2-2; D is perhaps TRBD2 (6 bases). From germline, CDR1 is DFQATT and CDR2 SNEGSKA (reference sequence). V lost 3 bases to trimming and J lost 3 bases, with 17 bases between them. This CDR3 region has 16 residues. The DNA of the CDR3 is TGCAGTGCTAGTATTGTTAGCGGCCCCTACACCGGGGAGCTGTTTTTT. This gives the protein CSASIVSGPYTGELFF.